This T cell receptor (beta chain) was documented in a study of control samples from healthy donors and cancer patients (dated by TCRdb to about 2020). Details on this clone: Its antigen remains unidentified. Base quality data are lacking; no much larger clone is found one base away.

To prepare the library, the immunoSEQ multiplex PCR assay was applied. The clones in this table, taken by TCRdb from immuneACCESS, are in-frame only. Not every clone is retained; where verified, under half of the shortfall comes from an unresolved V gene, and the cause of the rest is unknown. This sample gives fewer than 110,000 clones in total; about 89% of them show up just once. The top ten clones comprise over 15% of the sample. The CDR3 numbers 12 residues from cysteine through phenylalanine. Only the CDR3 DNA is retained, 36 bases long and in frame from the first base. V loses 3 bases, J loses 6 bases, and the germline ends lie 8 bases apart. CDR1 SGHVS and CDR2 FQNEAQ were looked up in the germline V gene.

This receptor was identified in a man between 60 and 75 years old with lung cancer. The rearranged chain carries TRBV7-8 and TRBJ1-2; matching of 5 bases hints at TRBD1 as the D gene. Sequencing used PBMCs. This receptor has the CDR3 CASSFSGNGYTF. Read as DNA, the sequence is TGTGCCAGCAGCTTTTCAGGGAATGGCTACACCTTC.